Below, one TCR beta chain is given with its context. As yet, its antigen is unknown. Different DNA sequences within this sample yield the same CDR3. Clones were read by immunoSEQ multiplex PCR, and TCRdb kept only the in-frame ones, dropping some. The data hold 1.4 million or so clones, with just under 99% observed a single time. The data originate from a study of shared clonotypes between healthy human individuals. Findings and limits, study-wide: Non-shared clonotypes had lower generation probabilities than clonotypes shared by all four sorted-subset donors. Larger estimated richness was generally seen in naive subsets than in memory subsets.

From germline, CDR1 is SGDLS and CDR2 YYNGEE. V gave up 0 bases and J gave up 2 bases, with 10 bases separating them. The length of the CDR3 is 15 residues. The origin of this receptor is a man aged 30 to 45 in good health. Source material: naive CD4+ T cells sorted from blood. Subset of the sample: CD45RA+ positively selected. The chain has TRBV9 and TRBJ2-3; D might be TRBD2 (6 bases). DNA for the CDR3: TGTGCCAGCAGCGTAGTTGGAGGGGACACAGATACGCAGTATTTT. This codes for CASSVVGGDTDTQYF.